A selection of T cell receptor beta chains follows, all from one sample in a study of long-term antiretroviral therapy in people with HIV. Libraries were prepared by immunoSEQ multiplex PCR; TCRdb keeps only in-frame clonotypes and omits some of them. The table records almost 35,000 clones, approximately 85% of them present only once. The material sequenced was unsorted PBMCs, taken just over 2.7 years before starting antiretroviral therapy. These receptors were obtained from a woman between 25 and 40 years old with HIV. Both conserved end residues are part of each CDR3. The D gene is left open where the match is weak. Size tells how often a clone was seen (once, few, many) or the class of an expanded clone, and some rows leave it out.

v_call	d_call	j_call	clone_size	cdr3_aa	cdr3_nt
TRBV2	-	TRBJ2-2	few	CASTSRGALRVNTGELFF	TGTGCCAGCACCTCCCGCGGGGCACTTAGAGTTAACACCGGGGAGCTGTTTTTT
TRBV7-8	-	TRBJ1-1	-	CASSLALGLNTEAFF	TGTGCCAGCAGCTTAGCACTGGGGTTGAACACTGAAGCTTTCTTT
TRBV11-2	-	TRBJ2-1	once	CASSFSGAYHNEQFF	TGTGCCAGCAGCTTTTCGGGGGCTTACCACAATGAGCAGTTCTTC
TRBV6-4	-	TRBJ1-1	-	CASSESDAMSTEAFF	TGTGCCAGCAGTGAGAGCGACGCAATGAGCACTGAAGCTTTCTTT
TRBV6-1	TRBD1	TRBJ1-5	-	CASSEGQGANQPQHF	TGTGCCAGCAGTGAAGGGCAGGGGGCAAATCAGCCCCAGCATTTT
TRBV14	TRBD1	TRBJ2-5	few	CASSPYGQARYGTQYF	TGTGCCAGCAGCCCCTACGGACAGGCGCGGTATGGGACCCAGTACTTC
TRBV7-9	TRBD1	TRBJ1-5	-	CASSWGQSSNQPQHF	TGTGCCAGCAGCTGGGGACAGAGTAGCAATCAGCCCCAGCATTTT
TRBV6-1	TRBD1	TRBJ1-1	-	CASRTPGTANTEAFF	TGTGCCAGCAGGACTCCCGGGACAGCGAACACTGAAGCTTTCTTT
TRBV9	-	TRBJ2-5	-	CASSVAPQETQYF	TGTGCCAGCAGCGTAGCCCCCCAAGAGACCCAGTACTTC
TRBV10-3	-	TRBJ1-1	-	CAISSVRGAPEAFF	TGTGCCATCAGTTCCGTGAGGGGAGCCCCTGAAGCTTTCTTT
TRBV7-7	-	TRBJ1-2	-	CASSLGVGQGYGYTF	TGTGCCAGCAGCTTAGGGGTGGGGCAGGGTTATGGCTACACCTTC
TRBV28	-	TRBJ1-4	few	CATTSSTDSINEKLFF	TGTGCCACCACCTCCTCGACCGACAGTATAAATGAAAAACTGTTTTTT
TRBV5-5	-	TRBJ2-2	-	CASSLGGLMPAGELFF	TGTGCCAGCAGCTTGGGGGGGCTGATGCCGGCCGGGGAGCTGTTTTTT
TRBV11-2	-	TRBJ1-2	-	CASSLDDRDIRGYTF	TGTGCCAGCAGCTTAGATGACCGGGACATACGCGGCTACACCTTC
TRBV28	-	TRBJ1-5	-	CASSLGVMSNQPQHF	TGTGCCAGCAGTTTAGGGGTCATGAGCAATCAGCCCCAGCATTTT
TRBV18	-	TRBJ2-1	-	CASSPQVPGYEQFF	TGTGCCAGCTCACCACAAGTCCCGGGCTATGAGCAGTTCTTC
TRBV6-1	-	TRBJ1-4	once	CASNQGLSDEKLFF	TGTGCCAGCAATCAGGGGCTTTCGGATGAAAAACTGTTTTTT
TRBV5-1	TRBD2	TRBJ2-1	-	CASSLYTSGGNEQFF	TGCGCCAGCAGTTTGTACACTAGCGGGGGAAATGAGCAGTTCTTC
TRBV7-2	-	TRBJ2-3	-	CASSLTSGTQYF	TGTGCCAGCAGCTTAACTTCCGGTACGCAGTATTTT
TRBV7-9	-	TRBJ2-2	-	CASSLQGFTGELFF	TGTGCCAGCAGCTTGCAGGGATTCACCGGGGAGCTGTTTTTT
TRBV7-2	-	TRBJ2-3	-	CASSLPTASTDTQYF	TGTGCCAGCAGCCTCCCGACCGCTAGCACAGATACGCAGTATTTT
TRBV14	-	TRBJ2-5	-	CASSQLRATVQETQYF	TGTGCCAGCAGCCAATTAAGAGCGACAGTCCAAGAGACCCAGTACTTC
TRBV29-1	TRBD2	TRBJ2-1	-	CSVIGLAGGSYNEQFF	TGCAGCGTTATAGGACTAGCGGGGGGCTCCTACAATGAGCAGTTCTTC
TRBV5-5	-	TRBJ1-4	-	CASRTPRANNEKLFF	TGTGCCAGCAGAACCCCGAGGGCTAATAATGAAAAACTGTTTTTT
TRBV10-3	-	TRBJ2-5	-	CAISDAGMKETQYF	TGTGCCATCAGTGATGCAGGGATGAAAGAGACCCAGTACTTC
TRBV2	-	TRBJ1-5	-	CASSGGRGNQPQHF	TGTGCCAGCAGTGGAGGCCGGGGCAATCAGCCCCAGCATTTT
TRBV10-3	-	TRBJ2-5	-	CAISTRAQRWLQGFQETQYF	TGTGCCATCAGTACGCGGGCCCAGAGATGGTTACAGGGATTCCAAGAGACCCAGTACTTC
TRBV9	-	TRBJ1-2	-	CASSVGSGNYGYTF	TGTGCCAGCAGCGTAGGCTCCGGAAACTATGGCTACACCTTC
TRBV18	-	TRBJ1-2	-	CASSPTGPLGHGYTF	TGTGCCAGCTCACCAACAGGGCCCCTCGGTCATGGCTACACCTTC
TRBV7-9	-	TRBJ2-3	-	CALLGQGRTDTQYF	TGTGCCCTCTTAGGCCAGGGAAGAACAGATACGCAGTATTTT
TRBV6-1	-	TRBJ1-5	-	CASTGIGHSNQPQHF	TGTGCCAGCACCGGGATAGGGCATAGCAATCAGCCCCAGCATTTT